Below, 18 T cell receptor beta chains from the same sample are listed, as sequenced in a study of Graves' ophthalmopathy and Graves' hyperthyroidism. The authors amplified TCR beta CDR3 regions from RNA transcripts. Second-round multiplex PCR came after a first-round RT-PCR that employed HTBI primers. MiXCR, applied by TCRdb to the multiplex PCR reads, yields one record per CDR3 protein. The sample yields approximately 1.2 million distinct CDR3 sequences, approximately 35% seen once. Sequenced input: peripheral blood or thyroid tissue (not recorded which). The receptors were sampled from an adult man with Graves' hyperthyroidism.

This chain joins TRBV20-1 and TRBJ2-7; D not certain. The germline V gene encodes CDR1 DFQATT and CDR2 SNEGSKA (reference sequence). Trimming pared 1 base from V and 3 bases from J, leaving 7 bases between. This CDR3 contains 12 residues. The CDR3 protein is CSARVLNYEQYF. The CDR3 DNA reads as TGCAGTGCTAGAGTATTAAACTACGAGCAGTACTTC.

This clonotype was found many times. This chain connects TRBV2 to TRBJ1-6; the D gene is possibly TRBD1 (5 bases). Germline assignment: CDR1 SNHLY and CDR2 FYNNEI. The CDR3 is 16 residues long. The germline V and J ends were trimmed by 2 bases and 7 bases, with 15 bases remaining between them. CDR3 nucleotide sequence: TGTGCCAGCAGTGAATATGAGTCGTACAGGAATTCACCCCTCCACTTT. It is translated as CASSEYESYRNSPLHF.

V is TRBV4-3 and J is TRBJ2-7, with a tentative D call TRBD2 (6 bases). Trimming left V 2 bases short and J 1 base short, with 12 bases between. Germline assignment: CDR1 LGHNA and CDR2 YSLEER. The CDR3 contains 15 residues. CDR3 DNA sequence: TGCGCCAGCAGCCAACACGCCGGGAGATCCTACGAGCAGTACTTC. Amino acid sequence: CASSQHAGRSYEQYF.

This clonotype was counted ten times or more. V gene TRBV7-9 combines with J gene TRBJ1-1, with 9 bases fitting TRBD1. This CDR3 spans 14 amino acids. Germline V gene lookup returns CDR1 SEHNR and CDR2 FQNEAQ (reference sequence). Germline trimming cut 4 bases from V and 1 base from J; bases unmatched to any gene: 1. The DNA of the CDR3 is TGTGCCAGCAGCTCGGACAGGGGGAACACTGAAGCTTTCTTT. It encodes CASSSDRGNTEAFF.

On this clonotype: It may be a read error: a sequence one base away is much more abundant. The V gene is TRBV24-1, the J gene TRBJ1-1; 11 bases agree with TRBD1. This CDR3 contains 14 residues. Per the germline V gene, CDR1 is KGHDR and CDR2 is SFDVKD. CDR3 coding DNA: TGTGCCACCAGTGATCCCGGGACAGGGGGTGAAGCTTCCTTT. Translated, it gives CATSDPGTGGEASF.

As to this clonotype: A single base separates this from a much larger clone, so it may be a read error. The chain carries TRBV7-2 and TRBJ1-5; D ambiguous. The CDR3 has 15 residues. Germline V gene sequence: CDR1 SGHTA, CDR2 FQGNSA. The CDR3 bases are TGTGCCGGCAGCGCTGTTGGCACCCTCAATCAGCCCCAGCATTTT. This translates into CAGSAVGTLNQPQHF.

The V gene is TRBV2, the J gene TRBJ2-2; D possibly corresponds to TRBD1 (5 bases). This CDR3 has 15 amino acids. CDR1 and CDR2 from the germline V gene are SNHLY and FYNNEI. Trimming cost V 5 bases and J 5 bases, with 15 bases left between them. CDR3 bases: TGTGCCAGCAGTCTACAGGATGTGGGGACCGGGGAGCTGTTTTTT. Amino acid sequence: CASSLQDVGTGELFF.

This chain connects TRBV20-1 to TRBJ2-2; a possible D gene is TRBD2 (6 bases). This CDR3 comprises 14 residues. Trimming stripped 6 bases from V and 1 base from J, with 12 bases between. Germline-derived CDR1 and CDR2 are DFQATT and SNEGSKA (reference sequence). CDR3 sequence reads: CSAPSGGNTGELFF. The CDR3 DNA reads as TGCAGTGCCCCTTCCGGGGGGAACACCGGGGAGCTGTTTTTT.

The V gene is TRBV7-6, the J gene TRBJ1-1; D call uncertain. CDR3 size: 15 residues. Trimming took off 1 base at V and 0 bases at J, with 9 bases between the two ends. Per the germline V gene, CDR1 is SGHVS and CDR2 is FNYEAQ. CDR3 coding DNA: TGTGCCAGCAGCTTAGTCCCACAGATGAACACTGAAGCTTTCTTT. As protein: CASSLVPQMNTEAFF.

This clonotype occurred once. A much larger clone differs from this one at a single base, so this may be a read error. This chain links TRBV5-1 with TRBJ1-1; D gene ambiguous. V lost 5 bases to trimming and J lost 1 base, with 9 bases between them. The CDR3 spans 13 residues. In germline, CDR1 is SGHRS, CDR2 YFSETQ. In DNA, the CDR3 is TGCGCCAGCAGAGTTGTCCAGAACACTGAAGCTTTCTTT. Translating it yields CASRVVQNTEAFF.

There are many counts of this clonotype. This rearrangement joins TRBV7-6 to TRBJ2-2; D is unresolved. Germline loops: CDR1 SGHVS, CDR2 FNYEAQ. V was pared by 1 base and J by 3 bases, with 9 bases between. The CDR3 contains 15 residues. CDR3 in DNA: TGTGCCAGCAGCTTAGAAGGGTCCGACACCGGGGAGCTGTTTTTT. Translating it yields CASSLEGSDTGELFF.

V and J are TRBV14 and TRBJ1-6; 10 bases are shared with TRBD1. Germline V gene lookup returns CDR1 SGHDN and CDR2 FVKESK. The CDR3 runs 17 residues. V was pared by 0 bases and J by 4 bases, with 3 bases of the junction left unmatched. The CDR3 nucleotides read TGTGCCAGCAGCCAAGATGGACAGGGGGATTATAATTCACCCCTCCACTTT. Translated: CASSQDGQGDYNSPLHF.

This clonotype was picked up many times. CDR3 DNA: TGCGCCAGCAGCCCAAGGTGGGGGCAGGGGACCATGAACACTGAAGCTTTCTTT. This gives the protein CASSPRWGQGTMNTEAFF. The genes are TRBV5-1 and TRBJ1-1; possibly TRBD1 for D (6 bases). Germline V gives CDR1 SGHRS, CDR2 YFSETQ. There are 18 residues in the CDR3. The V end lost 4 bases, the J end lost 0 bases, and 22 bases lay between the germline ends.

This chain uses TRBV10-3 with TRBJ2-5; 9 nucleotides align to TRBD1. V dropped 3 bases and J dropped 4; count of bases not matched to a gene: 6. Looked up from germline, CDR1 is ENHRY and CDR2 is SYGVKD. The CDR3 has 15 amino acids. CDR3 sequence reads: CAISDARDRAETQYF. CDR3 DNA sequence: TGTGCCATCAGTGATGCGCGGGACAGGGCAGAGACCCAGTACTTC.

The table lists this clonotype with many counts. The V call is TRBV15, the J call TRBJ2-5; TRBD1 matches at 10 bases. J gave up 4 bases and V 0 bases, and 11 bases lay outside the gene matches. The CDR3 has 18 amino acids. Germline V gene lookup returns CDR1 LNHNV and CDR2 YYDKDF (reference sequence). This CDR3 is CATSRDSNTGTGAETQYF. CDR3 coding DNA: TGTGCCACCAGCAGAGATTCGAATACAGGGACAGGGGCAGAGACCCAGTACTTC.

The V and J genes are TRBV4-1 and TRBJ2-5; TRBD1 might be the D (6 bases). The CDR3 is made up of 15 amino acids. V was shortened by 1 base and J by 1 base, with 10 bases between the two germline ends. Germline values: CDR1 MGHRA, CDR2 YSYEKL. In DNA form, the CDR3 reads TGCGCCAGCAGCCAAGCCTACAGGGCCCAAGAGACCCAGTACTTC. It codes for CASSQAYRAQETQYF.

About this clonotype: Given a much more abundant clone one base away, this may be a read error. V gene TRBV11-2 combines with J gene TRBJ2-5; D gene ambiguous. The CDR3 contains 15 residues. Germline CDR1 and CDR2: SGHAT and FQNNGV. CDR3 sequence: CAGSRVQSGRETQYF. CDR3 DNA sequence: TGTGCCGGCAGCCGAGTACAGTCTGGACGAGAGACCCAGTACTTC.

At least ten counts were recorded for this clonotype. The rearrangement joins TRBV7-8 to TRBJ1-4; D unclear. Per germline, CDR1 SGHVS and CDR2 FQNEAQ. The CDR3 extends over 14 amino acids. V was clipped by 0 bases and J by 6 bases, with 8 bases between them. DNA for the CDR3: TGTGCCAGCAGCTTAGCCCGGGCTCATGAAAAACTGTTTTTT. Translating gives CASSLARAHEKLFF.